This entry is about one T cell receptor beta chain. The antigen remains unidentified. Germline CDR1 SGHRS, CDR2 YFSETQ. The junction had 9 bases not matched to a gene; V was cut back by 3 bases and J by 12 bases. The CDR3 runs 14 residues. This entry comes from a study of shared clonotypes between healthy human individuals. This table comes from immunoSEQ multiplex PCR, and its TCRdb copy is limited to in-frame clones, with some not included. The sample contains about a million clones, 77% of which appear only once. Recent acute infections and vaccinations were absent in the healthy HIV-negative adult donors. Overall study results and limits: Rarefaction exposed incomplete sorted-subset sequencing despite large depth.

This chain uses TRBV5-1 with TRBJ1-4; 9 positions match TRBD1. Sequences were obtained from memory CD4+ T cells from PBMCs. Subset described: CD45RA-negative fraction. This sequence originates from a young man in good health. Some clones in this sample may be carry-over from other donors' samples. The CDR3 loop is CASSSGQGLVELFF. The CDR3 DNA sequence: TGCGCCAGCAGCTCGGGACAGGGTTTGGTGGAACTGTTTTTT.